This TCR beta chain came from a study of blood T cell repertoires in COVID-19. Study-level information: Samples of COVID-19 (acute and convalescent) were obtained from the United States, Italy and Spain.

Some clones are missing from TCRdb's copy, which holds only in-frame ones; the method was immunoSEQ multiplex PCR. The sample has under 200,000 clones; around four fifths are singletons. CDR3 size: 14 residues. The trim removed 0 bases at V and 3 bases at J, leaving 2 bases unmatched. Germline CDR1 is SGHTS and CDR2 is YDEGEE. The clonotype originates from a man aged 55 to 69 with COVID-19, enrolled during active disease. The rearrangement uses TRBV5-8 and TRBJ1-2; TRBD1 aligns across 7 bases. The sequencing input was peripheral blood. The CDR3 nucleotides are TGTGCCAGCAGCTTGGGCAGGGGGGACTATGGCTACACCTTC. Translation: CASSLGRGDYGYTF.